These T cell receptor beta chains were read from a single sample in a study of T cell repertoires in cytomegalovirus infection. No antigen is known for these receptors. TCRdb ran MiXCR on the reads and lists one entry per CDR3 protein. The sample records 50,000 to 55,000 distinct CDR3 sequences, around 18% being singletons. The sequences come from CD8+ T cells from cultured PBMCs, collected from culture after CMV antigen stimulation. These TCRs come from a human donor in good health (CMV status not recorded). Some clones in this sample may be carry-over from other donors' samples. Both conserved end residues are part of each CDR3. Each record gives: CDR3 protein, CDR3 DNA, D gene, J gene, V gene, clone size. D genes are given only for firm matches. Size is stated for part of the rows, as once, few or many counts, or as a class when the clone is expanded.

cdr3_aa: CASSFGTGLKEQYF
cdr3_nt: TGTGCCAGCAGTTTTGGGACAGGGCTGAAAGAGCAGTACTTC
d_call: TRBD1
j_call: TRBJ2-7
v_call: TRBV12-3/TRBV12-4
clone_size: many

cdr3_aa: CASRRDNEQFF
cdr3_nt: TGTGCCAGCCGTCGGGATAATGAGCAGTTCTTC
d_call: .
j_call: TRBJ2-1
v_call: TRBV7-6
clone_size: .

cdr3_aa: CASSFPGTEQFF
cdr3_nt: TGTGCCAGCAGTTTCCCCGGGACAGAGCAGTTCTTC
d_call: .
j_call: TRBJ2-1
v_call: TRBV27
clone_size: once

cdr3_aa: CASSPFGMDTGELFF
cdr3_nt: TGTGCCAGCAGCCCCTTTGGGATGGACACCGGGGAGCTGTTTTTT
d_call: .
j_call: TRBJ2-2
v_call: TRBV7-9
clone_size: few

cdr3_aa: CASTTGGQETQYF
cdr3_nt: TGTGCCAGCACCACGGGGGGGCAAGAGACCCAGTACTTC
d_call: TRBD2
j_call: TRBJ2-5
v_call: TRBV12-3/TRBV12-4
clone_size: few

cdr3_aa: CATSSRRQETQYF
cdr3_nt: TGTGCCACCAGCAGTCGCAGACAAGAGACCCAGTACTTC
d_call: .
j_call: TRBJ2-5
v_call: TRBV15
clone_size: few

cdr3_aa: CASDSLTRASYEQYF
cdr3_nt: TGTGCCAGCGATTCCCTAACCAGGGCGTCCTACGAGCAGTACTTC
d_call: .
j_call: TRBJ2-7
v_call: TRBV11-2
clone_size: few

cdr3_aa: CASSPPFWATGNTGELFF
cdr3_nt: TGTGCCAGCAGCCCCCCCTTTTGGGCCACAGGGAACACCGGGGAGCTGTTTTTT
d_call: .
j_call: TRBJ2-2
v_call: TRBV14
clone_size: .

cdr3_aa: CASSAYLRQGTEAFF
cdr3_nt: TGTGCCAGCAGCGCCTACCTCCGACAGGGTACTGAAGCTTTCTTT
d_call: TRBD1
j_call: TRBJ1-1
v_call: TRBV11-2
clone_size: few

cdr3_aa: CASSSTAYTEAFF
cdr3_nt: TGTGCCAGCAGCTCAACAGCCTACACTGAAGCTTTCTTT
d_call: .
j_call: TRBJ1-1
v_call: TRBV7-3
clone_size: few

cdr3_aa: CASSVDSTGGNYGYTF
cdr3_nt: TGTGCCAGCAGCGTAGACTCGACAGGGGGTAACTATGGCTACACCTTC
d_call: TRBD1
j_call: TRBJ1-2
v_call: TRBV9
clone_size: .